This TCR beta chain is drawn from a study of blood T cell repertoires in COVID-19. The CDR3 is made up of 14 amino acids. V lost 5 bases to trimming and J lost 5 bases, with 12 bases between them. The germline CDR1 and CDR2 sequences are SEHNR and FQNEAQ (reference sequence). This clone was counted between two and nine times. Assay: immunoSEQ multiplex PCR; the TCRdb copy retains only in-frame clones and omits some. The sample carries 250,000 to 350,000 clones, roughly 90% recorded once. The chain uses TRBV7-9 and TRBJ2-2; D is perhaps TRBD1 (6 bases). Sequencing was performed on peripheral blood. This TCR derives from a man younger than 35 who had recovered from COVID-19. DNA for the CDR3: TGTGCCAGCAGCCTACAGGGTCTGACCGGGGAGCTGTTTTTT. Translating gives CASSLQGLTGELFF.